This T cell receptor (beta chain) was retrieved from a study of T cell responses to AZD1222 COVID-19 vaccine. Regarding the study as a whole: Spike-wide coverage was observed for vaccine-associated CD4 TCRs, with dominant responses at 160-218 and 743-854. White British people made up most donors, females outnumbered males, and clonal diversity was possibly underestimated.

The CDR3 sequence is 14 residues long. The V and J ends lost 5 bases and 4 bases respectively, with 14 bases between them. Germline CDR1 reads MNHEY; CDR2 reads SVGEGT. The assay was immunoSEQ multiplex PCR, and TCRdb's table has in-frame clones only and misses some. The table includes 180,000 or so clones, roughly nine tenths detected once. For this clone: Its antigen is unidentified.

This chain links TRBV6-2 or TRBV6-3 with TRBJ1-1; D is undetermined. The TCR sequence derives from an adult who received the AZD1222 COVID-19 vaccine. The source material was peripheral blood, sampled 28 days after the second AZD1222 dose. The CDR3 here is CASSTRTGSTEAFF. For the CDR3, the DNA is TGTGCCAGCAGTACAAGGACTGGGAGCACTGAAGCTTTCTTT.